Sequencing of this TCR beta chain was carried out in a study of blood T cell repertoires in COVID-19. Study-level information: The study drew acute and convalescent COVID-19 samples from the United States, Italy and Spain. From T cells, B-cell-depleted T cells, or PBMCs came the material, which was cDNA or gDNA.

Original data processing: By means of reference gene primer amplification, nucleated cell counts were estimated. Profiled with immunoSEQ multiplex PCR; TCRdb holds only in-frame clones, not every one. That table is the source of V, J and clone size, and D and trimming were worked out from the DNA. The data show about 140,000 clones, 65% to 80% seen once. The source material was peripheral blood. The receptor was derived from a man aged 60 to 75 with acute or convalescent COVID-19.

CDR3 region: CASSPPGLVGYEQFF. The CDR3 coding sequence is TGTGCCAGCTCACCACCGGGACTAGTTGGATATGAGCAGTTCTTC. The chain joins TRBV18 to TRBJ2-1; 8 bases map to TRBD2. Germline V gene data show CDR1 as KGHSH and CDR2 as LQKENI. J gave up 8 bases and V 0 bases, and 6 bases lay outside the gene matches. The CDR3 has 15 residues. Full variable domain (missing parts from reference TRBV18 and TRBJ2-1): NAGVMQNPRHLVRRRGQEARLRCSPMKGHSHVYWYRQLPEEGLKFMVYLQKENIIDESGMPKERFSAEFPKEGPSILRIQQVVRGDSAAYFCASSPPGLVGYEQFFGPGTRLTVL.